This T cell receptor beta chain was found in a study of blood T cell repertoires in COVID-19. TCRdb keeps only in-frame clones here, not all; method: immunoSEQ multiplex PCR. The sample yields 170,000 or so clones, approximately 87% seen once. Germline trimming cut 2 bases from V and 6 bases from J; bases unmatched to any gene: 3. This CDR3 is 14 amino acids long. CDR1 is MNHEY, CDR2 SVGAGI, per germline. This receptor was identified in a woman aged 18 to 35 who had recovered from COVID-19. Input material: peripheral blood. The rearrangement uses TRBV6-5 and TRBJ2-2, with 7 bases lining up with TRBD1. CDR3 coding DNA: TGTGCCAGCAGTTACGAAGGGGGCGCCGGGGAGCTGTTTTTT. It encodes CASSYEGGAGELFF.